This is a list of T cell receptor beta chains from one sample in a study of metastatic and nonmetastatic thyroid tumors. TCRdb re-called clones from the PCR reads using MiXCR. The sample yields 25,000 to 35,000 clones, 4% seen once. Sequencing input: blood. The source of these receptors is a female donor with papillary thyroid cancer or a benign thyroid nodule (not recorded which). Some clones in this sample may be carry-over from other donors' samples. Each CDR3 is given with its conserved first and last residue. The D gene is left open where the match is weak. Size values are once, few and many counts, or a class for expanded clones, and some rows have none.

clone size: many
D gene: -
J gene: TRBJ1-5
V gene: TRBV2
CDR3 DNA: TGTGCCAGCAGTGAGGGGGCAGGGTGGGGTAAGGACCAGCCCCAGCATTTT
CDR3 protein: CASSEGAGWGKDQPQHF

clone size: -
D gene: TRBD1
J gene: TRBJ2-7
V gene: TRBV28
CDR3 DNA: TGTGCCAGCAGTTTAAGGGGGCCGGGGTACGAGCAGTACTTC
CDR3 protein: CASSLRGPGYEQYF

clone size: medium-sized
D gene: TRBD1
J gene: TRBJ1-2
V gene: TRBV28
CDR3 DNA: TGTGCCAGCAGACTTCAGGGGGATGAGGGTGGCTACACCTTC
CDR3 protein: CASRLQGDEGGYTF

clone size: few
D gene: TRBD1
J gene: TRBJ2-7
V gene: TRBV27
CDR3 DNA: TGTGCCAGCAGGAGGGACAGCATCTACGAGCAGTACTTC
CDR3 protein: CASRRDSIYEQYF

clone size: -
D gene: TRBD2
J gene: TRBJ2-7
V gene: TRBV28
CDR3 DNA: TGTGCCAGCAGGGGCCAGCGGGAGTCTTTCTACGAGCAGTACTTC
CDR3 protein: CASRGQRESFYEQYF

clone size: few
D gene: -
J gene: TRBJ2-7
V gene: TRBV6-1
CDR3 DNA: TGTGCCAGCGTCCTGACATGGGAACGGGGCGAGCAGTACTTC
CDR3 protein: CASVLTWERGEQYF

clone size: few
D gene: -
J gene: TRBJ1-6
V gene: TRBV7-8
CDR3 DNA: TGTGCCAGCAGCGAACAAACAGGGTCCTATAATTCACCCCTCCACTTT
CDR3 protein: CASSEQTGSYNSPLHF

clone size: -
D gene: TRBD2
J gene: TRBJ2-3
V gene: TRBV6-1
CDR3 DNA: TGTGCCAGCAGTGTGACTAGCGGGAGTAAAGATACGCAGTATTTT
CDR3 protein: CASSVTSGSKDTQYF

clone size: few
D gene: -
J gene: TRBJ1-1
V gene: TRBV6-2/TRBV6-3
CDR3 DNA: TGTGCCAGCAGGGTCGGGTGGACTGAAGCTTTCTTT
CDR3 protein: CASRVGWTEAFF

clone size: many
D gene: -
J gene: TRBJ2-1
V gene: TRBV5-1
CDR3 DNA: TGCGCCAGCAGCTTGGAGTTTATAGGGGATGAGCAGTTCTTC
CDR3 protein: CASSLEFIGDEQFF

clone size: many
D gene: -
J gene: TRBJ2-4
V gene: TRBV11-1
CDR3 DNA: TGTGCCAGCAGCCGAACCGGGTTTCTGAGCATTCAGTACTTC
CDR3 protein: CASSRTGFLSIQYF

clone size: many
D gene: -
J gene: TRBJ1-2
V gene: TRBV19
CDR3 DNA: TGTGCCAGTAGTTCCGCAAGGGGGGGGACTGGCTACACCTTC
CDR3 protein: CASSSARGGTGYTF

clone size: few
D gene: TRBD2
J gene: TRBJ2-7
V gene: TRBV6-1
CDR3 DNA: TGTGCCAGCAGTGATCTAGCGGGAGCGCCCTCGGAGCAGTACTTC
CDR3 protein: CASSDLAGAPSEQYF

clone size: medium-sized
D gene: -
J gene: TRBJ2-5
V gene: TRBV6-1
CDR3 DNA: TGTGCCAGCAGTGAAGGTTGGGGGATCCAAGAGACCCAGTACTTC
CDR3 protein: CASSEGWGIQETQYF

clone size: few
D gene: -
J gene: TRBJ2-7
V gene: TRBV12-3/TRBV12-4
CDR3 DNA: TGTGCCAGCAGTTCATCAGGAGTGGGGAACTACGAGCAGTACTTC
CDR3 protein: CASSSSGVGNYEQYF

clone size: many
D gene: -
J gene: TRBJ1-4
V gene: TRBV18
CDR3 DNA: TGTGCCAGCTCGCCCGGGGCCCAGCGCGGTAAAAAACTGTTTTTT
CDR3 protein: CASSPGAQRGKKLFF

clone size: -
D gene: TRBD2
J gene: TRBJ2-7
V gene: TRBV28
CDR3 DNA: TGTGCCAGCAGCCCTGGACTAGAGTGTCCCTACGAGCAGTACTTC
CDR3 protein: CASSPGLECPYEQYF

clone size: many
D gene: TRBD1
J gene: TRBJ2-7
V gene: TRBV15
CDR3 DNA: TGTGCCACCAAAGGGGACAGGGGTGCCTACGAGCAGTACTTC
CDR3 protein: CATKGDRGAYEQYF

clone size: -
D gene: TRBD1
J gene: TRBJ2-6
V gene: TRBV19
CDR3 DNA: TGTGCCAGTAGTATTCGGGACAGTGGGGGATCTGTGGCCAACGTCCTGACTTTC
CDR3 protein: CASSIRDSGGSVANVLTF

clone size: -
D gene: -
J gene: TRBJ2-6
V gene: TRBV12-3/TRBV12-4
CDR3 DNA: TGTGCCAGTAGACCCGCTGCCGGGGCCAACGTCCTGACTTTC
CDR3 protein: CASRPAAGANVLTF

clone size: many
D gene: TRBD1
J gene: TRBJ1-4
V gene: TRBV2
CDR3 DNA: TGTGCCAGCAGTATACAGGGGGCCTCTGAAAAACTGTTTTTT
CDR3 protein: CASSIQGASEKLFF

clone size: -
D gene: -
J gene: TRBJ2-1
V gene: TRBV6-4
CDR3 DNA: TGTGCCAGCGGCGGCGGGACAGTGGATTACAATGAGCAGTTCTTC
CDR3 protein: CASGGGTVDYNEQFF

clone size: few
D gene: -
J gene: TRBJ2-3
V gene: TRBV20-1
CDR3 DNA: TGCAGTGCTAATGCCCTGGGGGATTTCGCAGATACGCAGTATTTT
CDR3 protein: CSANALGDFADTQYF

clone size: -
D gene: TRBD2
J gene: TRBJ2-5
V gene: TRBV6-1
CDR3 DNA: TGTGCCAGCAAACAAATGGGACTAGCGGGAGGGCAAGAGACCCAGTACTTC
CDR3 protein: CASKQMGLAGGQETQYF

clone size: few
D gene: TRBD1
J gene: TRBJ2-3
V gene: TRBV24-1
CDR3 DNA: TGTGCCACCAGTGACGCTGGGACAGGGGGCACAGATACGCAGTATTTT
CDR3 protein: CATSDAGTGGTDTQYF

clone size: many
D gene: TRBD2
J gene: TRBJ2-7
V gene: TRBV7-9
CDR3 DNA: TGTGCCAGCAGCTTAGCATTCGCGGGAGCAGACTACGAGCAGTACTTC
CDR3 protein: CASSLAFAGADYEQYF

clone size: few
D gene: -
J gene: TRBJ2-1
V gene: TRBV6-1
CDR3 DNA: TGTGCCAGCAGTACCTACAATGAGCAGTTCTTC
CDR3 protein: CASSTYNEQFF

clone size: -
D gene: -
J gene: TRBJ2-2
V gene: TRBV2
CDR3 DNA: TGTGCCAGCAATCGACACACCGGGGAGCTGTTTTTT
CDR3 protein: CASNRHTGELFF

clone size: many
D gene: -
J gene: TRBJ2-5
V gene: TRBV15
CDR3 DNA: TGTGCCACCAGCAGAGCCCCTAGGGGGACCCAGTACTTC
CDR3 protein: CATSRAPRGTQYF

clone size: many
D gene: -
J gene: TRBJ2-2
V gene: TRBV2
CDR3 DNA: TGTGCCAGCAGCCTTAGCGGACCAACCGGGGAGCTGTTTTTT
CDR3 protein: CASSLSGPTGELFF

clone size: -
D gene: TRBD2
J gene: TRBJ2-5
V gene: TRBV6-5
CDR3 DNA: TGTGCCAGCAGTTACGGTCTAGCGGAAAATTACCTTTACCAAGAGACCCAGTACTTC
CDR3 protein: CASSYGLAENYLYQETQYF

clone size: many
D gene: -
J gene: TRBJ2-3
V gene: TRBV19
CDR3 DNA: TGTGCCAGTAGTTTTATAGCGGGCACAGATACGCAGTATTTT
CDR3 protein: CASSFIAGTDTQYF

clone size: -
D gene: -
J gene: TRBJ2-3
V gene: TRBV19
CDR3 DNA: TGTGCCAGTAGTCTACTCCCTAGCACAGATACGCAGTATTTT
CDR3 protein: CASSLLPSTDTQYF

clone size: many
D gene: -
J gene: TRBJ1-4
V gene: TRBV7-9
CDR3 DNA: TGTGCCAGCAGCGAAACCCGGGACGGATTACATGAAAAACTGTTTTTT
CDR3 protein: CASSETRDGLHEKLFF

clone size: -
D gene: -
J gene: TRBJ1-1
V gene: TRBV5-1
CDR3 DNA: TGCGCCAGTTGCCGGGAGGGAGGGACCCCGAACACTGAAGCTTTCTTT
CDR3 protein: CASCREGGTPNTEAFF

clone size: medium-sized
D gene: -
J gene: TRBJ1-1
V gene: TRBV28
CDR3 DNA: TGTGCCAGCAGTTTAGGTCCGGGTTCGGGCACTGAAGCTTTCTTT
CDR3 protein: CASSLGPGSGTEAFF

clone size: few
D gene: -
J gene: TRBJ2-3
V gene: TRBV3-1
CDR3 DNA: TGTGCCAGCAGCCAAGGGGTAATAGGCGTCACAGATACGCAGTATTTT
CDR3 protein: CASSQGVIGVTDTQYF

clone size: many
D gene: -
J gene: TRBJ2-5
V gene: TRBV7-9
CDR3 DNA: TGTGCCAGCAGCTTCTCGGGGCGATTTGAGGAGACCCAGTACTTC
CDR3 protein: CASSFSGRFEETQYF

clone size: -
D gene: TRBD2
J gene: TRBJ2-7
V gene: TRBV6-2/TRBV6-3
CDR3 DNA: TGTGCCAGCAGTCGGACTAGCGGGCCTGCCTACGAGCAGTACTTC
CDR3 protein: CASSRTSGPAYEQYF

clone size: many
D gene: -
J gene: TRBJ1-1
V gene: TRBV20-1
CDR3 DNA: TGCAGTGCTAGAGAATATAGGGGAGGAGGGACTGAAGCTTTCTTT
CDR3 protein: CSAREYRGGGTEAFF

clone size: few
D gene: TRBD1
J gene: TRBJ2-3
V gene: TRBV6-2/TRBV6-3
CDR3 DNA: TGTGCCTGTGGACAGGGCTGGACAGATACGCAGTATTTT
CDR3 protein: CACGQGWTDTQYF